Sequencing of this T cell receptor beta chain was carried out in a study of blood T cells in healthy people across ages. The germline V gene encodes CDR1 SNHLY and CDR2 FYNNEI. V lost 3 bases and J lost 6, with 15 bases in between. The CDR3 spans 16 residues. This clonotype was counted a single time. Combining a sample-barcoded 5' primer with a J-beta primer mix, a second PCR ran for about 6 to 12 cycles. TCRdb re-derived calls from the 5' RACE reads in MiXCR, one entry per CDR3 protein. Found here are around 1.7 million distinct CDR3 sequences, roughly 27% of them singletons; the top ten hold less than 9.5%.

This clonotype was obtained from a woman under 40 in good health. The chain recombines TRBV2 with TRBJ1-6; no clear D gene. Sequencing used blood. Here the CDR3 reads CASSDSRLSFNSPLHF. The CDR3 region has the DNA TGTGCCAGCAGTGATTCTAGGCTTAGTTTTAATTCACCCCTCCACTTT.